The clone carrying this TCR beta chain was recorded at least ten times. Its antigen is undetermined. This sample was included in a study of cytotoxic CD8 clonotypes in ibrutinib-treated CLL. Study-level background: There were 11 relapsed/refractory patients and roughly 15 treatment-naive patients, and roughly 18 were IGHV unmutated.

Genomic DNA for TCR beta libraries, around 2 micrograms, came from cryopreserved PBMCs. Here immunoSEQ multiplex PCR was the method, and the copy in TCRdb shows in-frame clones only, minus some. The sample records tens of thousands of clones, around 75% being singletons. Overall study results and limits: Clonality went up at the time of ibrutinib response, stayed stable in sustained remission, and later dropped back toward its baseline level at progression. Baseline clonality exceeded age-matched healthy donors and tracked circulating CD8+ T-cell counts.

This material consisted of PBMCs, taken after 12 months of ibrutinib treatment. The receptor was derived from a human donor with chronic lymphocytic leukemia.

As DNA, the CDR3 is TGTGCCAGCAGCTTAGGGGACAGGGGTTTCGGTGAAAAACTGTTTTTT. Amino acids: CASSLGDRGFGEKLFF. The chain employs TRBV7-9 and TRBJ1-4; 10 nucleotides line up with TRBD1. The CDR3 runs to 16 residues. Losses at the gene ends were 1 base for V and 7 bases for J; bases not matched to a gene: 6. Germline CDR1 and CDR2: SEHNR and FQNEAQ (reference sequence).